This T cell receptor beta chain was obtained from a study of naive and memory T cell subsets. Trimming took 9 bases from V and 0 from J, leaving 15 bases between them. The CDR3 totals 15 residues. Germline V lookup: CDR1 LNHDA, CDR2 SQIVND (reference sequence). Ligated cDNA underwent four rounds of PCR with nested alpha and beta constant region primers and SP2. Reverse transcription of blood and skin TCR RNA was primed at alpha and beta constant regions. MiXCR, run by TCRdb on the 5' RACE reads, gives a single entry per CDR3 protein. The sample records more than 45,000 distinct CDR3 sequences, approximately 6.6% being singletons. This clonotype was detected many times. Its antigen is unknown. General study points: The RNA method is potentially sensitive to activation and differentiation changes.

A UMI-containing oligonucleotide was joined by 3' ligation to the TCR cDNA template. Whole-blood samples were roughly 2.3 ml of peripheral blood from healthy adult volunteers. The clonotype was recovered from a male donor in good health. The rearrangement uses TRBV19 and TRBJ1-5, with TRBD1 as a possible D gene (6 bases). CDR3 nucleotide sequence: TGTGCCAGCAACGACAGGACCTATAGCAATCAGCCCCAGCATTTT. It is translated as CASNDRTYSNQPQHF.